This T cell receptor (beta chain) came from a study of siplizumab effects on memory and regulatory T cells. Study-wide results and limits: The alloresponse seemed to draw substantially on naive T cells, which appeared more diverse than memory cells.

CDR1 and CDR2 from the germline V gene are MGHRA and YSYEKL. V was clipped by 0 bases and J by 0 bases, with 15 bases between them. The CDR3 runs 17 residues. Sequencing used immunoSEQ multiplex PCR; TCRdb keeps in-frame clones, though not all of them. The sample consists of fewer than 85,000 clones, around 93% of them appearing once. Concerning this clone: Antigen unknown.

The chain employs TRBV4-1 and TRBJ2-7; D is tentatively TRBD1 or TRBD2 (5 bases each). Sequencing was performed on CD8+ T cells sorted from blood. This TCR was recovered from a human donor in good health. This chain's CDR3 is CASSQDSAGRLSYEQYF. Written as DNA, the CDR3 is TGCGCCAGCAGCCAAGATAGCGCAGGGCGACTCTCCTACGAGCAGTACTTC.